This T cell receptor (beta chain) originates from a study of blood T cell repertoires in COVID-19. Study information: COVID-19 samples from acute and convalescent phases originated in the United States, Italy and Spain. T cells, B-cell-depleted T cells, or PBMCs provided the cDNA or gDNA that served as material.

The CDR3 is 15 residues long. The germline CDR1 and CDR2 sequences are MGHDK and SYGVNS. The V segment lost 3 bases and the J segment 3 bases; nucleotides outside the gene matches: 7. In the original workflow: For nucleated cells, counts were estimated from reference gene primer amplification. Only in-frame clones appear in the TCRdb table, and some are missing; sequencing was by immunoSEQ multiplex PCR. The DNA was the basis for D and trimming; V, J and clone size are from that table. The sample holds around 70,000 clones, about four fifths seen once. V is TRBV25-1 and J is TRBJ1-2; 7 bases fit TRBD1. Sequenced sample: peripheral blood. The TCR sequence derives from a human donor in a cohort sampled during active COVID-19. In nucleotides, the CDR3 is TGTGCCAGCAGTGATCGGTCACAGGGGCACTATGGCTACACCTTC. Amino acid sequence: CASSDRSQGHYGYTF.